This entry features one T cell receptor (beta chain) sequence. The data were obtained in a study of technical replicates of blood from a handful of donors. Only in-frame clones appear in the TCRdb table, and some are missing; sequencing was by immunoSEQ multiplex PCR. The table records tens of thousands of clones, around 96% of them present only once. The sequencing sample was made of T cells isolated from PBMCs. The TCR sequence derives from a human donor in good health.

CDR3 protein: CASTPTGTHEQYF. CDR3 nucleotide sequence: TGTGCCAGCACCCCCACCGGGACACACGAGCAGTACTTC. The chain links TRBV11-2 to TRBJ2-7; possible D gene TRBD1, 6 bases. Trimming took off 7 bases at V and 5 bases at J, with 15 bases between the two ends. The CDR3 runs to 13 residues. The germline CDR1 and CDR2 sequences are SGHAT and FQNNGV. The full variable domain, in which reference TRBV11-2 and TRBJ2-7 provide the parts outside the CDR3, is EAGVAQSPRYKIIEKRQSVAFWCNPISGHATLYWYQQILGQGPKLLIQFQNNGVVDDSQLPKDRFSAERLKGVDSTLKIQPAKLEDSAVYLCASTPTGTHEQYFGPGTRLTVT.